This paragraph reports one T cell receptor (beta chain). These data belong to a study of cytomegalovirus exposure and HLA in healthy donors. PCR employed 60 Vbeta and 13 Jbeta primers. Authors' processing steps: A later analysis tallied 75 million to 80 million unique TCR beta chains, 10 million to 12 million of them shared. Repertoires were generated with immunoSEQ multiplex PCR, while TCRdb's copy carries only in-frame clones and drops some. The V and J calls and clone size are taken from that table; D and trimming were inferred from the DNA. The sample has 150,000 to 200,000 clones, about 81% seen once; the top ten hold less than 1%. Germline V lookup: CDR1 MNHEY, CDR2 SMNVEV (reference sequence). The CDR3 is made up of 15 amino acids. V was clipped by 5 bases and J by 9 bases, with 17 bases between them.

What was sequenced was PBMCs. This chain links TRBV27 with TRBJ1-6; D remains ambiguous. The clonotype comes from a girl aged 2 to 10 in good health and CMV-seropositive. The CDR3 protein is CASSLGEGAISPLHF. The DNA of the CDR3 is TGTGCCAGCAGTCTAGGAGAGGGAGCGATTTCACCCCTCCACTTT.